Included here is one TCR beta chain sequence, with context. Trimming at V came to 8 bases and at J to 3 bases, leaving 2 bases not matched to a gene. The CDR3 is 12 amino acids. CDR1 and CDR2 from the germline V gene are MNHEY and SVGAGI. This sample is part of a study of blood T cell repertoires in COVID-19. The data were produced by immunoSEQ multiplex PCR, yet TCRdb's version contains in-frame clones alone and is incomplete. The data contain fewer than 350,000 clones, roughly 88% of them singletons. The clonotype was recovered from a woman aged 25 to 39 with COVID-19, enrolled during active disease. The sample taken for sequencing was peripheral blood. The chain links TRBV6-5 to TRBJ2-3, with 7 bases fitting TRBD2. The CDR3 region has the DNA TGTGCCAGCGGGGGGGGGACAGATACGCAGTATTTT. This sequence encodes CASGGGTDTQYF.